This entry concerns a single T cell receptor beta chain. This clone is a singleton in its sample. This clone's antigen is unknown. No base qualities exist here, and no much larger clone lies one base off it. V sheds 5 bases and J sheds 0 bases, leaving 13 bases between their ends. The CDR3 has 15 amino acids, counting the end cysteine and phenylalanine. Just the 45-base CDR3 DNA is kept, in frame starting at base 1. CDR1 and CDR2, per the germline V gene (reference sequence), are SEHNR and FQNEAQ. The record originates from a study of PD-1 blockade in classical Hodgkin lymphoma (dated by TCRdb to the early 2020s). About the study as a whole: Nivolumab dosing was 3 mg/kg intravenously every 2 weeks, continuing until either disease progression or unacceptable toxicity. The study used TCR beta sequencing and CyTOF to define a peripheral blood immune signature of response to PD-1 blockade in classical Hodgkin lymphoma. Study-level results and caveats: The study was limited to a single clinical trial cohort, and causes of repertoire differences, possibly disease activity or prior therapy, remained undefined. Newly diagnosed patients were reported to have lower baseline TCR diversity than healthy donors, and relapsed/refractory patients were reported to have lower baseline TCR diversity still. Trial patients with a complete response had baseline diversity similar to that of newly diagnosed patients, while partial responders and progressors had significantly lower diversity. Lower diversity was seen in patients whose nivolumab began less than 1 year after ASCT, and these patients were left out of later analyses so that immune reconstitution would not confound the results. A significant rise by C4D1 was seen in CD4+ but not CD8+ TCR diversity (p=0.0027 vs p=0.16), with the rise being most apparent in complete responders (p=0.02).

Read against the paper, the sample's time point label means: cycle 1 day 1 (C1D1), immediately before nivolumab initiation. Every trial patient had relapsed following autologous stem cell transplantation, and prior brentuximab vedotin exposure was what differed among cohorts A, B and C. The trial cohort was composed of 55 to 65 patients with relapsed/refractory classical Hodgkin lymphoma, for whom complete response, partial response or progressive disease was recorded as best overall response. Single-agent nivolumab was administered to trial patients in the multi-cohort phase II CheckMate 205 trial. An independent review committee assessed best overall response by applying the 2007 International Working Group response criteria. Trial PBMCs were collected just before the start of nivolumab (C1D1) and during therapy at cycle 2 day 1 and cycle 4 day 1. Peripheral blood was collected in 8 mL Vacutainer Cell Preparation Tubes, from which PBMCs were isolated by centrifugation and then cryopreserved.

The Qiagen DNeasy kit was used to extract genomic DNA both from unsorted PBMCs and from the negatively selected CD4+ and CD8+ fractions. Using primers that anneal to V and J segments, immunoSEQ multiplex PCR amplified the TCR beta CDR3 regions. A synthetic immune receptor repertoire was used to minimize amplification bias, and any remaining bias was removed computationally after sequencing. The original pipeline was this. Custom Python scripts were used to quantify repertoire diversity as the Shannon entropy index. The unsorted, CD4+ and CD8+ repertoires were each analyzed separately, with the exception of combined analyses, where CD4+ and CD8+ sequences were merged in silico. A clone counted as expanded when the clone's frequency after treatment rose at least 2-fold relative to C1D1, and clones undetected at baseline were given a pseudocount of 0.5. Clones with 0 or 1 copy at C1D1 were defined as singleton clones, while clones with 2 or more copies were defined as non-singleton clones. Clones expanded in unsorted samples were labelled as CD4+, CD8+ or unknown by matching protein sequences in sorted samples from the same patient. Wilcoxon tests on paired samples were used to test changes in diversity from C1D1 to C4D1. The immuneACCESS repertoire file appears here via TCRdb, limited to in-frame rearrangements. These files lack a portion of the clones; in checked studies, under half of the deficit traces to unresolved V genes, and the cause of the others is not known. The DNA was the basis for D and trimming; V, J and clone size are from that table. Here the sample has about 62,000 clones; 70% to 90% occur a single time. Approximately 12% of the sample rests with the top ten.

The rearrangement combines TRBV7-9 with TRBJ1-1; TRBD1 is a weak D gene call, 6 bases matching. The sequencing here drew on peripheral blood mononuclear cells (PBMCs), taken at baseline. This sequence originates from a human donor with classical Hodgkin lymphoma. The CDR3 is CASSGTGLMNTEAFF. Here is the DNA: TGTGCCAGCAGCGGAACAGGGTTGATGAACACTGAAGCTTTCTTT. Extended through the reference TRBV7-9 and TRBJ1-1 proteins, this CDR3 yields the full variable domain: DTGVSQNPRHKITKRGQNVTFRCDPISEHNRLYWYRQTLGQGPEFLTYFQNEAQLEKSRLLSDRFSAERPKGSFSTLEIQRTEQGDSAMYLCASSGTGLMNTEAFFGQGTRLTVV.